This TCR beta chain was recovered during a study of graft-versus-host responses after intestinal transplantation. Whole-study context: Recipients received multivisceral, liver-intestinal, or isolated intestinal transplants. Findings and caveats of the study: Some GvH clones appeared in ileal mucosa or blood before recipient bone marrow.

Libraries were prepared by immunoSEQ multiplex PCR; TCRdb keeps only in-frame clonotypes and omits some of them. The sample has about 73,000 clones, almost 90% seen once; the top ten hold roughly 3.9%. The CDR3 totals 12 residues. Germline assignment: CDR1 SGHAT and CDR2 FQNNGV. On this clone itself: Its antigen is currently unknown. One junction end disagrees with the germline gene, perhaps due to a read error.

This chain connects TRBV11-2 to TRBJ2-4, with 8 positions matching TRBD1. The sample in question was unstimulated CD8+ T cells sorted from spleen or lymph node cells, obtained before transplant. The source is a human donor who was the organ donor for an intestinal transplant. Written as DNA, the CDR3 is TGTGCCAGCAGCATCGACCGGGACAGGCTCAACTTC. Its translation: CASSIDRDRLNF. Full variable domain (missing parts from reference TRBV11-2 and TRBJ2-4): EAGVAQSPRYKIIEKRQSVAFWCNPISGHATLYWYQQILGQGPKLLIQFQNNGVVDDSQLPKDRFSAERLKGVDSTLKIQPAKLEDSAVYLCASSIDRDRLNFGAGTRLSVL.